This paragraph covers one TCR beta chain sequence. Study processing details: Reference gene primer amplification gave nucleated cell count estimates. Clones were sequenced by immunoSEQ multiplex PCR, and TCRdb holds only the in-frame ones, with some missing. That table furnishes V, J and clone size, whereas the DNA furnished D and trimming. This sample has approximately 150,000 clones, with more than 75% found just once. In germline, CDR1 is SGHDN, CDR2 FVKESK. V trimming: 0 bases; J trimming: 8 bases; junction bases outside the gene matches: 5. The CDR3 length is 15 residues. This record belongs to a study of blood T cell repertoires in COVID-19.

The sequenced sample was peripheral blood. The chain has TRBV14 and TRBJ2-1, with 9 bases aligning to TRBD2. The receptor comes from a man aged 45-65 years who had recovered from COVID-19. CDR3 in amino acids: CASSQDSGSLDEQFF. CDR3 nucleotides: TGTGCCAGCAGCCAAGATAGCGGGAGTTTGGATGAGCAGTTCTTC.